Listed below are T cell receptor beta chains from one sample, sequenced in a study of T cell responses to AZD1222 COVID-19 vaccine. The table came from immunoSEQ multiplex PCR; TCRdb's copy has only in-frame clones and leaves some out. The data contain around 120,000 clones, around 89% of them singletons. The sequencing here drew on peripheral blood, taken on day 0 of MenACWY control vaccination. These receptor sequences come from an adult in good health. Each CDR3 is given with its conserved first and last residue. A D gene is named only where the DNA matches it firmly. A clone size is listed for some rows: how often the clone was seen (once, few, many), or a class if it is expanded.

>NA|TRBV9|TRBD2|17|TRBJ2-5
CASSVGGTSGVWETQYF
TGTGCCAGCAGCGTAGGGGGGACTAGCGGGGTCTGGGAGACCCAGTACTTC
>NA|TRBV9|NA|12|TRBJ2-4
CASSFEGGIQYF
TGTGCCAGCAGTTTTGAAGGGGGCATTCAGTACTTC
>NA|TRBV7-9|TRBD1|15|TRBJ1-1
CASSLSGTANTEAFF
TGTGCCAGCAGCTTATCCGGGACAGCGAACACTGAAGCTTTCTTT
>once|TRBV11-2|NA|14|TRBJ1-4
CASSLGAKNEKLFF
TGTGCCAGCAGCTTGGGGGCGAAGAATGAAAAACTGTTTTTT
>NA|TRBV6-5|NA|12|TRBJ1-2
CASSSQVSGYTF
TGTGCCAGCAGCTCCCAGGTATCTGGCTACACCTTC
>NA|TRBV27|NA|13|TRBJ2-7
CASSSGLGYEQYF
TGTGCCAGCAGCAGCGGACTGGGCTACGAGCAGTACTTC
>NA|TRBV27|NA|13|TRBJ2-7
CASSGGSSYEQYF
TGTGCCAGCAGTGGAGGGAGCTCCTACGAGCAGTACTTC
>once|TRBV7-9|TRBD1|14|TRBJ1-2
CASSSLGGNYGYTF
TGTGCCAGCAGCTCTCTAGGGGGCAACTATGGCTACACCTTC
>few|TRBV7-6|TRBD2|15|TRBJ2-1
CASSNSGRGRGEQFF
TGTGCCAGCAGCAATAGCGGGAGGGGAAGGGGTGAGCAGTTCTTC
>once|TRBV11-2|TRBD1|17|TRBJ2-2
CASSLRDRGPNTGELFF
TGTGCCAGCAGCTTACGGGACAGGGGACCCAACACCGGGGAGCTGTTTTTT
>NA|TRBV27|NA|16|TRBJ2-7
CASSLFGGGQGNEQYF
TGTGCCAGCAGTTTATTTGGGGGGGGGCAGGGAAACGAGCAGTACTTC
>NA|TRBV5-1|TRBD1|16|TRBJ1-1
CASSLEPGGRDTEAFF
TGCGCCAGCAGCTTGGAGCCAGGGGGCAGGGACACTGAAGCTTTCTTT
>NA|TRBV15|NA|18|TRBJ1-5
CATSRDKGKGGSNQPQHF
TGTGCCACCAGCAGAGATAAAGGGAAAGGGGGTAGCAATCAGCCCCAGCATTTT
>NA|TRBV6-5|NA|13|TRBJ2-1
CASSYRGYNEQFF
TGTGCCAGCAGTTACCGGGGATACAATGAGCAGTTCTTC
>NA|TRBV6-5|TRBD1|15|TRBJ2-1
CASRPDRSSYNEQFF
TGTGCCAGCAGGCCGGACAGGAGCTCCTACAATGAGCAGTTCTTC
>NA|TRBV18|TRBD1|14|TRBJ1-5
CASSPDRGYQPQHF
TGTGCCAGCTCACCAGACAGGGGTTATCAGCCCCAGCATTTT
>NA|TRBV7-4|NA|13|TRBJ1-4
CASTKPGQGGGLF
TGTGCCAGCACCAAACCGGGGCAGGGAGGGGGACTTTTT
>NA|TRBV24-1|NA|13|TRBJ1-5
CATSVNSNQPQHF
TGTGCCACCAGTGTAAACAGCAATCAGCCCCAGCATTTT
>NA|TRBV6-1|TRBD1|18|TRBJ1-5
CASSEETWTGMWGQPQHF
TGTGCCAGCAGTGAAGAAACTTGGACAGGGATGTGGGGACAGCCCCAGCATTTT
>few|TRBV5-4|NA|12|TRBJ2-3
CASSLTGDTQYF
TGTGCCAGCAGCTTGACGGGGGATACGCAGTATTTT
>NA|TRBV5-4|TRBD2|17|TRBJ2-1
CASSGPSGKSSYNEQFF
TGTGCCAGCAGCGGCCCTAGCGGGAAAAGCTCCTACAATGAGCAGTTCTTC
>NA|TRBV7-2|NA|15|TRBJ1-4
CASSLSGVPTEKLFF
TGTGCCAGCAGCTTATCGGGGGTTCCTACTGAAAAACTGTTTTTT
>NA|TRBV7-3|TRBD1|14|TRBJ1-2
CASSPGTGFDGYTF
TGTGCCAGCAGCCCCGGGACAGGGTTCGATGGCTACACCTTC
>NA|TRBV4-3|NA|15|TRBJ2-3
CASSQASNRADTQYF
TGCGCCAGCAGCCAAGCCTCTAATAGAGCAGATACGCAGTATTTT
>NA|TRBV11-3|TRBD2|18|TRBJ2-7
CASSRLAGEKRGAYEQYF
TGTGCCAGCAGCCGACTAGCGGGAGAGAAAAGGGGGGCCTACGAGCAGTACTTC
>NA|TRBV6-6|NA|15|TRBJ2-1
CASSYRVGSYNEQFF
TGTGCCAGCAGTTACCGGGTAGGATCCTACAATGAGCAGTTCTTC
>NA|TRBV6-5|NA|15|TRBJ2-3
CASSPRGRETDTQYF
TGTGCCAGCAGTCCCCGGGGCAGGGAGACAGATACGCAGTATTTT
>NA|TRBV9|NA|17|TRBJ2-2
CASSVDSVRGVDGELFF
TGTGCCAGCAGCGTAGACAGCGTTCGCGGGGTTGATGGGGAGCTGTTTTTT
>NA|TRBV19|TRBD1|13|TRBJ2-7
CASSTQKRGQWNF
TGTGCCAGTAGTACCCAAAAGAGGGGACAGTGGAACTTC